The 5 T cell receptor beta chains listed next were all sequenced from one sample in a study of T cells in Graves' hyperthyroidism and ophthalmopathy. Researchers amplified the TCR beta CDR3 regions from RNA transcripts. The TCR CDR3 was amplified in a first-round RT-PCR using the HTBI primer set. Each CDR3 protein gets one entry after TCRdb re-called the multiplex PCR reads with MiXCR. This repertoire shows about 700,000 distinct CDR3 sequences, roughly 15% found once; its top ten account for roughly 10%. The source material was blood. The receptors here all came from a woman under 30 with Graves' hyperthyroidism.

The genes are TRBV6-5 and TRBJ2-7, with D unresolved. The CDR3 runs 14 residues. Trimming stripped 0 bases from V and 5 bases from J, with 11 bases between. Germline-derived CDR1 and CDR2 are MNHEY and SVGAGI. The CDR3 region has the DNA TGTGCCAGCAGTTACTCCCCGGCCATTGACGAGCAGTACTTC. This translates into CASSYSPAIDEQYF.

J is TRBJ1-2 and V is TRBV28, with D possibly matching TRBD1 (5 bases). The V gene lost 6 bases and the J gene lost 2 bases, with 13 bases spanning the gap. The CDR3 is 14 amino acids. Germline assignment: CDR1 MDHEN and CDR2 SYDVKM. The CDR3, as DNA: TGTGCCAGCAGAGCAGGGAAGGACAACTATGGCTACACCTTC. Protein sequence: CASRAGKDNYGYTF.

The V gene is TRBV7-3, the J gene TRBJ2-2; D may be TRBD2 (6 bases). The CDR3 extends over 17 amino acids. Germline V lookup: CDR1 SGHTA, CDR2 FQGTGA. With 3 bases removed from V and 0 bases from J, the gap between germline ends came to 14 bases. The CDR3 sequence is CASSFRGTKANTGELFF. The CDR3 bases are TGTGCCAGCAGCTTCCGCGGGACCAAAGCGAACACCGGGGAGCTGTTTTTT.

This clonotype has only a few counts. This chain connects TRBV2 to TRBJ2-3, with 14 bases aligning to TRBD2. The junction had 6 bases not matched to a gene; V was cut back by 9 bases and J by 13 bases. CDR1 and CDR2 from the germline V gene are SNHLY and FYNNEI. This CDR3 contains 12 residues. In DNA form, the CDR3 reads TGTGCCAGTTCGACTAGCGGGAGGGCAAAGTATTTT. This translates into CASSTSGRAKYF.

This clonotype was recorded a few times. V gene TRBV10-1 combines with J gene TRBJ1-1, with unresolved D. Germline CDR1 and CDR2: WNHNN and SYGVQD (reference sequence). V gave up 3 bases and J gave up 0 bases, with 8 bases separating them. The CDR3 length is 14 residues. Here the CDR3 reads CASSESPVNTEAFF. CDR3 in DNA: TGCGCCAGCAGTGAAAGTCCAGTGAACACTGAAGCTTTCTTT.